These 6 T cell receptor beta chains were all obtained from the same sample, sequenced in a study of blood T cell repertoires in COVID-19. This table comes from immunoSEQ multiplex PCR, and its TCRdb copy is limited to in-frame clones, with some not included. Among some 310,000 clones, around nine tenths were seen once, and the ten largest hold over 9%. The sample comprised PBMCs or T cells enriched from blood (not recorded which). All receptors derive from a woman between 25 and 40 years old who had recovered from COVID-19.

The chain joins TRBV19 to TRBJ1-5; 9 bases line up with TRBD1. The junction had 7 bases not matched to a gene; V was cut back by 4 bases and J by 3 bases. CDR1 is LNHDA and CDR2 is SQIVND in the germline V gene (reference sequence). The CDR3 contains 16 residues. The DNA for the CDR3 is TGTGCCAGTAGTACCATCGGGACAGGGATCAATCAGCCCCAGCATTTT. It is translated as CASSTIGTGINQPQHF.

The V and J genes are TRBV11-3 and TRBJ2-1; 7 bases agree with TRBD1. The CDR3 length is 16 residues. Germline loops: CDR1 SGHNT, CDR2 YENEEA. The V gene end was trimmed by 0 bases and the J gene end by 2 bases; junction bases not matched to a gene: 4. This CDR3 reads CASSLDYRGPYNEQFF. The CDR3 region has the DNA TGTGCCAGCAGCTTAGACTACAGGGGACCCTACAATGAGCAGTTCTTC.

The chain combines TRBV4-1 with TRBJ2-1; the D gene is possibly TRBD1 (6 bases). V lost 0 bases, J lost 5 bases, and 14 bases lay in between. The CDR3 is made up of 16 amino acids. Germline V gives CDR1 MGHRA, CDR2 YSYEKL. The CDR3 loop reads CASSQEDRWGNNEQFF. CDR3 sequence (DNA): TGCGCCAGCAGCCAAGAAGACAGGTGGGGTAACAATGAGCAGTTCTTC.

The chain uses TRBV27 and TRBJ2-3, with TRBD1 matching over 8 bases. This CDR3 region has 15 residues. The germline CDR1 and CDR2 sequences are MNHEY and SMNVEV (reference sequence). The V segment lost 2 bases and the J segment 3 bases; nucleotides outside the gene matches: 4. The CDR3 nucleotides read TGTGCCAGCAGTTTACAGGGGGCGGTTACAGATACGCAGTATTTT. Protein: CASSLQGAVTDTQYF.

The chain joins TRBV5-4 to TRBJ1-4, with D tentatively TRBD1 (5 bases). The germline V gene has CDR1 SGHNT and CDR2 YYREEE (reference sequence). Between the trimmed V and J ends, which lost 4 bases and 8 bases, there was a span of 18 bases. CDR3 length: 15 amino acids. Here the CDR3 reads CASSPGGSRGEKLFF. For the CDR3, the DNA is TGTGCCAGCAGCCCGGGTGGGTCCCGGGGGGAAAAACTGTTTTTT.

The rearrangement joins TRBV24-1 to TRBJ2-1, with 10 bases identical to TRBD1. In germline, CDR1 is KGHDR, CDR2 SFDVKD. The CDR3 contains 14 residues. V lost 4 bases to trimming and J lost 7 bases; unmatched junction nucleotides: 3. The CDR3 bases are TGTGCCACCAGTGACAGACAGGGGGCGAATGAGCAGTTCTTC. Protein: CATSDRQGANEQFF.